This T cell receptor beta chain was identified during a study of T cell repertoires and HLA-DP antigens. On the study more broadly: Donor ages ranged from 18-to-29 to 60-to-69; two men, one woman. Study observations and caveats: Average cumulative frequency of previously undetected clones was 30% to 40% against one allele and roughly 47% against the other.

Clones were sequenced by immunoSEQ multiplex PCR, and TCRdb holds only the in-frame ones, with some missing. The table includes around 90,000 clones, roughly 86% detected once. For this clone: Its specificity is unknown.

The CDR3 spans 15 residues. Germline V CDR1 and CDR2: SGHTA, FQGNSA. Unmatched junction bases numbered 6, after V lost 4 bases and J lost 6 bases. The source material was CD4+ T cells from PBMCs. The rearrangement joins TRBV7-2 to TRBJ2-2, with TRBD1 matching over 9 bases. The receptor comes from a man aged 45 to 65 in good health and CMV-seronegative. The CDR3 DNA is TGTGCCAGCAGCTGGGACAGGGTTAGGTCCGGGGAGCTGTTTTTT. Its protein is CASSWDRVRSGELFF.